A single sample gave rise to the 5 T cell receptor beta chains below, sequenced in a study of T cells after yellow fever vaccination. In TCRdb, the 5' RACE reads were re-called with MiXCR into one record per CDR3 protein. The sample consists of roughly 310,000 distinct CDR3 sequences, 8.5% to 9% of them appearing once. Sequenced material: PBMCs, taken on the day of the first yellow fever vaccination. The origin of the receptors is a man in his late teens or twenties who received the YFV17D yellow fever vaccine.

This clonotype has at least ten counts. The chain combines TRBV7-2 with TRBJ1-5; 9 bases agree with TRBD1. The CDR3 is 16 amino acids. CDR1 SGHTA and CDR2 FQGNSA come from the germline V gene. With V trimmed by 5 bases and J by 4 bases, 9 bases remained unmatched. The DNA of the CDR3 is TGTGCCAGCAGCCTACGAGGCGGGACAGGGAATCAGCCCCAGCATTTT. Translated, it gives CASSLRGGTGNQPQHF.

This chain uses TRBV20-1 with TRBJ1-1; no definite D call. CDR3 size: 12 residues. Germline V gene data show CDR1 as DFQATT and CDR2 as SNEGSKA (reference sequence). The ends were cut back, 1 base at V and 1 base at J, with 4 bases in the middle. This CDR3 is CSARAGNTEAFF. The CDR3 coding sequence is TGCAGTGCTAGAGCAGGGAACACTGAAGCTTTCTTT.

This chain links TRBV24-1 with TRBJ2-2, with D unresolved. The germline V and J ends were trimmed by 3 bases and 4 bases, with 8 bases remaining between them. This CDR3 is 14 amino acids long. Germline V gene data show CDR1 as KGHDR and CDR2 as SFDVKD. The CDR3 DNA follows: TGTGCCACCAGTGATCCAGACCCCACCGGGGAGCTGTTTTTT. Translating gives CATSDPDPTGELFF.

There are a few counts of this clonotype. The rearrangement joins TRBV10-3 to TRBJ2-5; 9 positions agree with TRBD2. The CDR3 has 13 amino acids. CDR1 and CDR2 from the germline V gene are ENHRY and SYGVKD. The V and J ends lost 4 bases and 3 bases, in that order; junction bases with no gene match: 0. The CDR3 loop is CAISGGGEETQYF. CDR3 nucleotides: TGTGCCATCAGTGGCGGGGGGGAAGAGACCCAGTACTTC.

This clonotype was counted ten times or more. The V gene is TRBV15, the J gene TRBJ2-1; 7 nucleotides line up with TRBD1. The V gene's germline CDR1 is LNHNV and CDR2 YYDKDF (reference sequence). There are 15 residues in the CDR3. The V gene end was trimmed by 5 bases and the J gene end by 0 bases; junction bases not matched to a gene: 4. In nucleotides, the CDR3 is TGTGCCACCAGCCCGGACAGGAACTCCTACAATGAGCAGTTCTTC. Translating gives CATSPDRNSYNEQFF.